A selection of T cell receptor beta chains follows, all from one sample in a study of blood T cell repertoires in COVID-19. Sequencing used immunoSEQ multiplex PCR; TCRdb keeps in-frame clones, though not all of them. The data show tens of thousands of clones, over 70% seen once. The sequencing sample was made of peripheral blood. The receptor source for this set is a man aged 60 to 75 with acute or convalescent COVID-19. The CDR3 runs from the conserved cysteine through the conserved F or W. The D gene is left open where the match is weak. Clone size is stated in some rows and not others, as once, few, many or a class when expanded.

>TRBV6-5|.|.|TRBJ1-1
TGTGCCAGCAGCCAACTGACACGGAACACTGAAGCTTTCTTT
CASSQLTRNTEAFF
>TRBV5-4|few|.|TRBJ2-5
TGTGCCAGCAGCTTGGGACCGGGTGGCGAGACCCAGTACTTC
CASSLGPGGETQYF
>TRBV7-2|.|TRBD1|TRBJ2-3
TGTGCCAGCAGCAAAGGACAGGGCACAGATACGCAGTATTTT
CASSKGQGTDTQYF
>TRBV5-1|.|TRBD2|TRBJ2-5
TGCGCCAGCAGCCCGCGACTAGCGGAAGAGACCCAGTACTTC
CASSPRLAEETQYF
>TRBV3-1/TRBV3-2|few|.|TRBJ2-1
TGTGCCAGCAGCCAAGATCAGACTAACGGCTACAATGAGCAGTTCTTC
CASSQDQTNGYNEQFF
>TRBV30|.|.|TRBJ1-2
TGTGCCTGGAGTGTACTGGATGGCTACACCTTC
CAWSVLDGYTF
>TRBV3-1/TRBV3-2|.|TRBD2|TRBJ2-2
TGTGCCAGCAGCCCTTACAGCGGGGGGGCCTCCGGGGAGCTGTTTTTT
CASSPYSGGASGELFF
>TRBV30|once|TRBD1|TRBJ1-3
TGTGCCTGGAGCACCCTGGGACAGTCTGGAAACACCATATATTTT
CAWSTLGQSGNTIYF
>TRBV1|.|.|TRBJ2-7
TGCACCAGCAGCCAAGATAGTGTTGAGCCCCACTCCTACGAGCAGTACTTC
CTSSQDSVEPHSYEQYF
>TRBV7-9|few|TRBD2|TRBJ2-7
TGTGCCAGCAGCGATAGCGGGAGTTACGAGCAGTACTTC
CASSDSGSYEQYF
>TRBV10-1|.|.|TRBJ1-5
TGCGCCAGCAGGGGCAGTCTCAATCAGCCCCAGCATTTT
CASRGSLNQPQHF
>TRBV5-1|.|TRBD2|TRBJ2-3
TGCGCCAGCAGCTTGGCTGGAGCGGGAGCCACAGATACGCAGTATTTT
CASSLAGAGATDTQYF
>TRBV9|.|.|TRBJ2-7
TGTGCCAGCAGCGTAGGCGGTCAGGGCTACGAGCAGTACTTC
CASSVGGQGYEQYF
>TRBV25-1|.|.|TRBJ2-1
TGTGCCAGCAGTGCGAGACAGGACTTCTCCTACAATGAGCAGTTCTTC
CASSARQDFSYNEQFF
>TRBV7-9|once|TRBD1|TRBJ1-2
TGTGCCAGCAGACCGGGACAGGGGTTTGGACACTATGGCTACACCTTC
CASRPGQGFGHYGYTF
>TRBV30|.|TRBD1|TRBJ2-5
TGTGCCTGGAGGGAACAGGGGGCGCGGGAGACCCAGTACTTC
CAWREQGARETQYF
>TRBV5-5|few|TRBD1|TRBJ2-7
TGTGCCACCCCACAGGGGCCTTACTCCTACGAGCAGTACTTC
CATPQGPYSYEQYF
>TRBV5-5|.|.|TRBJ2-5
TGTGCCAGCAGCTTAGACGGTGAGGCGGTGGCCCAGTACTTC
CASSLDGEAVAQYF
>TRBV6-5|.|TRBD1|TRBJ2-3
TGTGCCAGCAGCCCCACCGGACAGGGGGCCATGACGCAGTATTTT
CASSPTGQGAMTQYF
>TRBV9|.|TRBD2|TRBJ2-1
TGTGCCAGCAGCTCACGGTCTAGGACTAGCACCGATGAGCAGTTCTTC
CASSSRSRTSTDEQFF
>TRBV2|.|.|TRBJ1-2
TGTGCCAGCAGGGCCTACTATGGCTACACCTTC
CASRAYYGYTF
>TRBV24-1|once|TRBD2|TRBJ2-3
TGTGCCACCAGTGATCCCCCGGGACTAGCGGGGGCAGATACGCAGTATTTT
CATSDPPGLAGADTQYF
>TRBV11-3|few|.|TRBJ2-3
TGTGCCAGCAGCTTAGCCACGGTGAGGGATAGGACAGATACGCAGTATTTT
CASSLATVRDRTDTQYF
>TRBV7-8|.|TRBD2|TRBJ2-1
TGTGCCAGCAGCTTAGCGATCCTTACGTCTAGCGGGGGGAGCAATGAGCAGTTCTTC
CASSLAILTSSGGSNEQFF
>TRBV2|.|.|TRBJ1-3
TGTGCCAGCACAGAGGCGGGTGTGAGCTCTGGAAACACCATATATTTT
CASTEAGVSSGNTIYF